The 9 T cell receptor beta chains in this list originate from one sample, sequenced in a study of glioma-infiltrating T cells. Amplification of TCR alpha and beta CDR3 regions from RNA used iRepertoire nested multiplex PCR. TCRdb reanalysed the multiplex PCR reads using MiXCR and keeps one entry per CDR3 protein. The sample consists of approximately 89,000 distinct CDR3 sequences, about a quarter of them appearing once. Sequences were obtained from glioma tissue, nonneoplastic brain tissue, or PBMCs (not recorded which). Source of these receptors: a human donor with low-grade glioma or glioblastoma, undergoing nonglioma brain surgery, or in good health (not recorded which).

The V gene is TRBV12-3 or TRBV12-4, the J gene TRBJ2-5, with D tentatively TRBD2 (6 bases). The V gene lost 6 bases and the J gene lost 1 base, with 12 bases spanning the gap. This CDR3 spans 14 amino acids. The CDR3 sequence is CASSPGGSQETQYF. The DNA for the CDR3 is TGTGCCAGCAGCCCCGGAGGGAGCCAAGAGACCCAGTACTTC.

This clonotype appeared many times. This sequence joins TRBV20-1 and TRBJ2-7; 10 bases map to TRBD2. The CDR3 totals 14 residues. V shed 1 base and J 6 bases; nucleotides not matched to a gene: 6. In germline, CDR1 is DFQATT, CDR2 SNEGSKA (reference sequence). CDR3 DNA sequence: TGCAGTGCTAGAGTCCTAGCGGGAGCTCGCGAGCAGTACTTC. Encoded protein: CSARVLAGAREQYF.

This clonotype showed up many times. The chain recombines TRBV6-1 with TRBJ1-1, with D maybe TRBD1 (5 bases). Germline assignment: CDR1 MNHNS and CDR2 SASEGT. V lost 8 bases and J lost 1, with 11 bases in between. The CDR3 loop spans 13 amino acids. CDR3 nucleotide sequence: TGTGCCAGCCTCCTTCAGGGGAACACTGAAGCTTTCTTT. This sequence encodes CASLLQGNTEAFF.

This clonotype appeared many times. DNA of the CDR3: TGTGCCAGCAGTGAATGGGGACGGATGAACACTGAAGCTTTCTTT. Translated: CASSEWGRMNTEAFF. V gene TRBV6-1 combines with J gene TRBJ1-1, with TRBD1 as a possible D gene (5 bases). Trimming left V 2 bases short and J 0 bases short, with 10 bases between. The CDR3 sequence is 15 residues long. CDR1 is MNHNS, CDR2 SASEGT, per germline.

Ten or more counts support this clonotype. The chain uses TRBV2 and TRBJ1-1; the match to TRBD1 covers 7 bases. The V gene's germline CDR1 is SNHLY and CDR2 FYNNEI. The CDR3 contains 14 residues. The V and J ends lost 8 bases and 1 base, in that order; junction bases with no gene match: 7. The CDR3 sequence: CASRGQASNTEAFF. Here the CDR3 DNA reads TGTGCCAGCCGAGGACAGGCTTCGAACACTGAAGCTTTCTTT. Together with reference TRBV2 and TRBJ1-1, the CDR3 gives the full variable domain: EPEVTQTPSHQVTQMGQEVILRCVPISNHLYFYWYRQILGQKVEFLVSFYNNEISEKSEIFDDQFSVERPDGSNFTLKIRSTKLEDSAMYFCASRGQASNTEAFFGQGTRLTVV.

This clonotype was seen a few times. The chain combines TRBV19 with TRBJ2-1, with TRBD2 matching 8 bases. Germline trimming cut 7 bases from V and 7 bases from J; bases unmatched to any gene: 12. Germline V gene sequence: CDR1 LNHDA, CDR2 SQIVND (reference sequence). The CDR3 has 15 residues. CDR3 DNA: TGTGCCAGTAATTCGAATAGCGGGATTATAAATGAGCAGTTCTTC. Protein sequence: CASNSNSGIINEQFF. The full variable domain, in which reference TRBV19 and TRBJ2-1 provide the parts outside the CDR3, is DGGITQSPKYLFRKEGQNVTLSCEQNLNHDAMYWYRQDPGQGLRLIYYSQIVNDFQKGDIAEGYSVSREKKESFPLTVTSAQKNPTAFYLCASNSNSGIINEQFFGPGTRLTVL.

This clonotype was observed many times. The rearrangement joins TRBV6-1 to TRBJ1-4; no clear D. Per the germline V gene, CDR1 is MNHNS and CDR2 is SASEGT. The CDR3 consists of 13 residues. V was shortened by 6 bases and J by 6 bases, with 11 bases between the two germline ends. CDR3 loop: CASSLGMYEKLFF. The CDR3 bases are TGTGCCAGCAGCCTTGGGATGTATGAAAAACTGTTTTTT.

In this sample, this clonotype turned up many times. The V call is TRBV20-1, the J call TRBJ1-2, with D perhaps TRBD1 (6 bases). Germline CDR1 DFQATT, CDR2 SNEGSKA (reference sequence). This CDR3 spans 15 amino acids. With 4 bases removed from V and 0 bases from J, the gap between germline ends came to 15 bases. The CDR3 region has the DNA TGCAGTGCTACCCCAGGACAGCATACTAACTATGGCTACACCTTC. Its translation: CSATPGQHTNYGYTF.

The rearrangement links TRBV5-6 to TRBJ2-3; TRBD2 aligns across 10 bases. J gave up 0 bases and V 4 bases, and 11 bases lay outside the gene matches. The CDR3 covers 18 residues. The germline V gene encodes CDR1 SGHDT and CDR2 YYEEEE. The CDR3 DNA sequence: TGTGCCAGCAGCCGGAGGGGACTAGCGCGTGCTAGCACAGATACGCAGTATTTT. Protein sequence: CASSRRGLARASTDTQYF.